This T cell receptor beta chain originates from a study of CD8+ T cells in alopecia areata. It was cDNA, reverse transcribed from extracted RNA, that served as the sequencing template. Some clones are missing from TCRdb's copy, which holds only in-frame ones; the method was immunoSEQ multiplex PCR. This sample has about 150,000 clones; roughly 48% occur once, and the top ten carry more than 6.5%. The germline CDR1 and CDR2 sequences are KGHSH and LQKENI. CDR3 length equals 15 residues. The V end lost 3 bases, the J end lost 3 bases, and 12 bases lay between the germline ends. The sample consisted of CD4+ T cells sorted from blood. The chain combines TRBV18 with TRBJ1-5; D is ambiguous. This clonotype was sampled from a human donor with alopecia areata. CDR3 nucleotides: TGTGCCAGCTCACCCGTTACAGTGAACAATCAGCCCCAGCATTTT. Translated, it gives CASSPVTVNNQPQHF.